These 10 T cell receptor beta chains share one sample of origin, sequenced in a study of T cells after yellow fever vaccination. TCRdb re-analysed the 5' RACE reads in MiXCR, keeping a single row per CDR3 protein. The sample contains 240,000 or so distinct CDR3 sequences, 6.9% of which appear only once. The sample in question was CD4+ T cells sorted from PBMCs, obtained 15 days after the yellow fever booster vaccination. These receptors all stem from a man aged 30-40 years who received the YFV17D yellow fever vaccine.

CDR3 loop: CASSFLGTSDTQYF. CDR3 sequence (DNA): TGTGCCAGTAGCTTCTTGGGCACCTCAGATACGCAGTATTTT. The chain couples TRBV19 to TRBJ2-3, with D unresolved. Trimming pared 6 bases from V and 4 bases from J, leaving 14 bases between. Germline assignment: CDR1 LNHDA and CDR2 SQIVND (reference sequence). This CDR3 is 14 amino acids long.

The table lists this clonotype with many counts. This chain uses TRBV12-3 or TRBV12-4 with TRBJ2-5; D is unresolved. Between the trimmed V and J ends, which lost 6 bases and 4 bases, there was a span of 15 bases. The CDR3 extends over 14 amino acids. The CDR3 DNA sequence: TGTGCCAGCAGCACCGGTGGAGCCGCAGAGACCCAGTACTTC. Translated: CASSTGGAAETQYF.

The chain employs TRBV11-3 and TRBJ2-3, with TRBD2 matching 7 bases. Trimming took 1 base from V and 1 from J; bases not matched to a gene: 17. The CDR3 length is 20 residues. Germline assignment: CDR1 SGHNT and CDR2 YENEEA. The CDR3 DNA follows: TGTGCCAGCAGCTTAGGCGAACCGGGACTACAAAGCTTAGGCACAGATACGCAGTATTTT. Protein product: CASSLGEPGLQSLGTDTQYF.

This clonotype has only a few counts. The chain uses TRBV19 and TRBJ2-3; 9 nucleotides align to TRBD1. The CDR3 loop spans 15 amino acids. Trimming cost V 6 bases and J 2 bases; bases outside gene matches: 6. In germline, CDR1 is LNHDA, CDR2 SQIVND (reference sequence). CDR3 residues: CASRSRDRVTDTQYF. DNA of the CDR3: TGTGCCAGTAGGAGCCGGGACAGGGTCACAGATACGCAGTATTTT.

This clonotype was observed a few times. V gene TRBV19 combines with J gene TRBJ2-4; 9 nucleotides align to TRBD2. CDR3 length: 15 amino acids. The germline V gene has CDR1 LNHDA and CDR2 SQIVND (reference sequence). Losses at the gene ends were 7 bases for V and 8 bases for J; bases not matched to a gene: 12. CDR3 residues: CASTVRSGRLDIQYF. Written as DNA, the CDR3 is TGTGCCAGTACAGTTCGGAGCGGGAGGTTGGACATTCAGTACTTC.

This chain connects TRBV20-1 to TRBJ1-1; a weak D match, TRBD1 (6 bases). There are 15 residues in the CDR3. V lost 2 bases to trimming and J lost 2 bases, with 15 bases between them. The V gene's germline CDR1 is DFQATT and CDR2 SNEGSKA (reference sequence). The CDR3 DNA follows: TGCAGTGCTAGACCACCTACAGGGCCAAACACTGAAGCTTTCTTT. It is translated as CSARPPTGPNTEAFF.

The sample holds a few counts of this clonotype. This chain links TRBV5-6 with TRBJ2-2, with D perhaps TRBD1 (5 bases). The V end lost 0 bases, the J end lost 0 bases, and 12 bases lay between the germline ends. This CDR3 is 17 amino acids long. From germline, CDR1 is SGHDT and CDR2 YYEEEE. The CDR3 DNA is TGTGCCAGCAGCTTGGTAGGGGCGGCAGCGAACACCGGGGAGCTGTTTTTT. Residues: CASSLVGAAANTGELFF.

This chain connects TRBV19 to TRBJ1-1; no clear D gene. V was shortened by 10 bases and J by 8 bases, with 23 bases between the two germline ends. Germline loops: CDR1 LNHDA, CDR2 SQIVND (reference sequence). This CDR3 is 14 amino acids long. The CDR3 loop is CATEPGGSPREAFF. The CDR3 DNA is TGTGCCACTGAACCAGGTGGCAGCCCGAGGGAAGCTTTCTTT.

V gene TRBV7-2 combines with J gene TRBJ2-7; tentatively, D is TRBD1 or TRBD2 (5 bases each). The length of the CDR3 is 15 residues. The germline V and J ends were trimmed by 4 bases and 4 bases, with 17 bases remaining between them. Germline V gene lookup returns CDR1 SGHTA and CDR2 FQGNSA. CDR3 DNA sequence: TGTGCCAGCAGCTGGGGGACGGACCCCCTATACGAGCAGTACTTC. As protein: CASSWGTDPLYEQYF. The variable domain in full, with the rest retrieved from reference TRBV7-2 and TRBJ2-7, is GAGVSQSPSNKVTEKGKDVELRCDPISGHTALYWYRQSLGQGLEFLIYFQGNSAPDKSGLPSDRFSAERTGGSVSTLTIQRTQQEDSAVYLCASSWGTDPLYEQYFGPGTRLTVT.

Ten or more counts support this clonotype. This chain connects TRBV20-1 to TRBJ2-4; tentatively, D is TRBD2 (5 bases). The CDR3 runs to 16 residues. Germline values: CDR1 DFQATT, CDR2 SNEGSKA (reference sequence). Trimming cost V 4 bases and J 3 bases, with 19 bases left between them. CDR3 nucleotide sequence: TGCAGTGCTATAGGGAGAGTCCAAAAAGGCAAAAACATTCAGTACTTC. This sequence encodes CSAIGRVQKGKNIQYF.